This T cell receptor beta chain emerged from a study of CD8 T cells in Susac syndrome. The study, taken as a whole, reports: Only a relatively small number of individuals were included in the TCR sequencing and HLA analysis.

Sequencing of TCR beta was carried out in blood CD8+ and CD4+ T cells. The CD8+ and CD4+ T cells were negatively isolated, with the TEMRA cells enriched by FACS. The CDR3 has 14 amino acids. In germline, CDR1 is SGHRS, CDR2 YFSETQ. V was trimmed by 4 bases and J by 0 bases, leaving 10 bases between them. Reverse transcription of roughly 0.45 to 1 ug RNA used random hexamers. Across 54 Vbeta and 13 Jbeta, immunoSEQ multiplex PCR amplified TCR beta CDR3. MiXCR was run by TCRdb on the immunoSEQ multiplex PCR reads, yielding one entry per CDR3 protein. The data contain about 120,000 distinct CDR3 sequences, around 94% of them singletons. Concerning this clonotype itself: Its specificity is not known.

The clonotype originates from a human donor with multiple sclerosis. The sample consisted of CD4+ T cells from PBMCs. The chain is built from TRBV5-1 and TRBJ1-1; no clear D gene. CDR3 protein: CASSPQLMNTEAFF. The CDR3 DNA is TGCGCCAGCAGCCCCCAGTTAATGAACACTGAAGCTTTCTTT.